A selection of T cell receptor beta chains follows, all from one sample in a study of T cells after yellow fever vaccination. TCRdb reanalysed the 5' RACE reads using MiXCR and keeps one entry per CDR3 protein. The sample gives approximately 330,000 distinct CDR3 sequences, over 3.5% of which show up once; under 30% is in the top ten. Sequencing was performed on PBMCs, taken 5 days after the yellow fever booster vaccination. Source of these receptors: a man younger than 35 who received the YFV17D yellow fever vaccine. Each CDR3 is given with its conserved first and last residue. Each record gives: V gene, J gene, D gene, clone size, CDR3 DNA, CDR3 protein. D genes are given only for firm matches. Only part of the rows carry a size: once, few, many, or a class if the clone is expanded.

TRBV7-9	TRBJ2-1	NA	NA	TGTGCCAGCAGCCCTGCGAGGGATGAGCAGTTCTTC	CASSPARDEQFF
TRBV10-2	TRBJ1-4	TRBD1	few	TGCGCCAGCAGACCTACACAGGGGAAGGGTGAAAAACTGTTTTTT	CASRPTQGKGEKLFF